This is a list of T cell receptor beta chains from one sample in a study of T cells in Graves' hyperthyroidism and ophthalmopathy. TCRdb redid the calling of the multiplex PCR reads with MiXCR, one entry per CDR3 protein. The sample shows some 350,000 distinct CDR3 sequences, approximately 14% of them seen only once. Sequenced material: blood. The source of these receptors is a woman between 55 and 75 years old with Graves' ophthalmopathy. CDR3s include the opening cysteine and the closing phenylalanine or tryptophan. The D gene is left open where the match is weak. Only some rows state a clone size, as once, few, many or a class for expanded clones.

CDR3aa: CASSASSENAYF; CDR3nt: TGTGCCAGCAGTGCCTCCTCGGAAAACGCATACTTC; abundance: .; v_gene: TRBV2; j_gene: TRBJ2-4; d_gene: .
CDR3aa: CSAMELANTGELFF; CDR3nt: TGCAGTGCTATGGAACTAGCGAACACCGGGGAGCTGTTTTTT; abundance: .; v_gene: TRBV20-1; j_gene: TRBJ2-2; d_gene: .
CDR3aa: CSVQGTYNEQFF; CDR3nt: TGCAGCGTACAGGGTACCTACAATGAGCAGTTCTTC; abundance: few; v_gene: TRBV29-1; j_gene: TRBJ2-1; d_gene: .
CDR3aa: CASSPPDGSGELFF; CDR3nt: TGTGCCAGCAGCCCCCCCGACGGGTCCGGGGAGCTGTTTTTT; abundance: .; v_gene: TRBV16; j_gene: TRBJ2-2; d_gene: .
CDR3aa: CASSFRGTGLADTQYF; CDR3nt: TGTGCCAGCAGTTTTCGGGGGACAGGGCTCGCAGATACGCAGTATTTT; abundance: many; v_gene: TRBV27; j_gene: TRBJ2-3; d_gene: TRBD1
CDR3aa: CASSPAARNQPQHF; CDR3nt: TGTGCCAGTAGTCCGGCAGCTCGCAATCAGCCCCAGCATTTT; abundance: few; v_gene: TRBV19; j_gene: TRBJ1-5; d_gene: .
CDR3aa: CASSLLSLAAGTGELFF; CDR3nt: TGCGCCAGCAGCTTGTTGTCACTAGCCGCTGGCACCGGGGAGCTGTTTTTT; abundance: .; v_gene: TRBV5-1; j_gene: TRBJ2-2; d_gene: .
CDR3aa: CASSLALGTANTEAFF; CDR3nt: TGTGCCAGCAGTTTGGCCCTGGGGACGGCGAACACTGAAGCTTTCTTT; abundance: .; v_gene: TRBV6-2/TRBV6-3; j_gene: TRBJ1-1; d_gene: .
CDR3aa: CASSESGDRGQAYNEQFF; CDR3nt: TGCGCCAGCAGTGAGTCGGGAGACAGGGGGCAGGCCTACAATGAGCAGTTCTTC; abundance: many; v_gene: TRBV10-1; j_gene: TRBJ2-1; d_gene: TRBD1
CDR3aa: CASSVSGILSGELFF; CDR3nt: TGTGCCAGCAGCGTTAGCGGGATCTTGTCCGGGGAGCTGTTTTTT; abundance: .; v_gene: TRBV9; j_gene: TRBJ2-2; d_gene: TRBD2
CDR3aa: CAWSVPQGVNTEAFF; CDR3nt: TGTGCCTGGAGTGTCCCGCAGGGGGTGAACACTGAAGCTTTCTTT; abundance: .; v_gene: TRBV30; j_gene: TRBJ1-1; d_gene: TRBD1
CDR3aa: CVSSQDRAENSPLHF; CDR3nt: TGTGTCAGCAGCCAAGATAGGGCGGAAAATTCACCCCTCCACTTT; abundance: .; v_gene: TRBV3-1; j_gene: TRBJ1-6; d_gene: .
CDR3aa: CASRTAVTSGSSYNEQFF; CDR3nt: TGTGCCAGCAGAACGGCGGTGACTAGCGGGAGCTCCTACAATGAGCAGTTCTTC; abundance: many; v_gene: TRBV28; j_gene: TRBJ2-1; d_gene: TRBD2
CDR3aa: CASSQDQQGARETQYF; CDR3nt: TGTGCCAGCAGCCAAGATCAGCAGGGGGCGCGGGAGACCCAGTACTTC; abundance: .; v_gene: TRBV3-1; j_gene: TRBJ2-5; d_gene: TRBD1
CDR3aa: CASSSWEQFF; CDR3nt: TGTGCCAGCAGCAGCTGGGAGCAGTTCTTC; abundance: many; v_gene: TRBV28; j_gene: TRBJ2-1; d_gene: .
CDR3aa: CALRGGGPYEQYF; CDR3nt: TGTGCTCTACGTGGGGGGGGCCCCTACGAGCAGTACTTC; abundance: many; v_gene: TRBV28; j_gene: TRBJ2-7; d_gene: .
CDR3aa: CAWSHLAGGKETQYF; CDR3nt: TGTGCCTGGAGTCATCTAGCGGGAGGGAAAGAGACCCAGTACTTC; abundance: many; v_gene: TRBV30; j_gene: TRBJ2-5; d_gene: TRBD2
CDR3aa: CASSLYGQLGQYF; CDR3nt: TGTGCCAGCAGTTTATACGGCCAGTTGGGGCAGTACTTC; abundance: many; v_gene: TRBV28; j_gene: TRBJ2-7; d_gene: .
CDR3aa: CASSIGPRETQYF; CDR3nt: TGTGCCAGTAGTATCGGACCCCGGGAGACCCAGTACTTC; abundance: few; v_gene: TRBV19; j_gene: TRBJ2-5; d_gene: .
CDR3aa: CASRPHTGGGTGELFF; CDR3nt: TGCGCCAGCAGGCCTCATACAGGGGGAGGCACCGGGGAGCTGTTTTTT; abundance: many; v_gene: TRBV5-1; j_gene: TRBJ2-2; d_gene: TRBD1
CDR3aa: CASQRRETDTQYF; CDR3nt: TGTGCCAGCCAGCGGCGGGAGACAGATACGCAGTATTTT; abundance: many; v_gene: TRBV3-1; j_gene: TRBJ2-3; d_gene: TRBD2
CDR3aa: CSARVTGGDYGYTF; CDR3nt: TGCAGTGCTAGAGTGACAGGGGGCGACTATGGCTACACCTTC; abundance: .; v_gene: TRBV20-1; j_gene: TRBJ1-2; d_gene: TRBD1
CDR3aa: CASSLGRGTGQPQHF; CDR3nt: TGTGCCAGCAGCTTAGGGAGGGGAACAGGGCAGCCCCAGCATTTT; abundance: many; v_gene: TRBV7-8; j_gene: TRBJ1-5; d_gene: .
CDR3aa: CATSTRLAVYNEQFF; CDR3nt: TGTGCCACCAGCACTCGACTAGCGGTTTACAATGAGCAGTTCTTC; abundance: .; v_gene: TRBV15; j_gene: TRBJ2-1; d_gene: TRBD2
CDR3aa: CASAPVSGANVLTF; CDR3nt: TGTGCCAGCGCGCCAGTCTCTGGGGCCAACGTCCTGACTTTC; abundance: many; v_gene: TRBV18; j_gene: TRBJ2-6; d_gene: .
CDR3aa: CASRRSDQPQHF; CDR3nt: TGTGCCAGCCGGCGCTCGGATCAGCCCCAGCATTTT; abundance: many; v_gene: TRBV2; j_gene: TRBJ1-5; d_gene: .